Below, one T cell receptor (beta chain) is given with its context. An input of about 0.5 to 1 ug of RNA was subjected to reverse transcription using random hexamers. The authors amplified TCR beta CDR3 across 54 Vbeta and 13 Jbeta using immunoSEQ multiplex PCR. TCRdb itself ran the immunoSEQ multiplex PCR reads through MiXCR, one entry per CDR3 protein. The data show around 230,000 distinct CDR3 sequences, about 96% seen once. Per the germline V gene, CDR1 is SGHRS and CDR2 is YFSETQ. This CDR3 has 16 residues. With V trimmed by 3 bases and J by 1 base, 4 bases remained unmatched. Sequencing of TCR beta was performed on blood CD8+ T cells and on blood CD4+ T cells. This sample stems from a study of CD8 T cells in Susac syndrome.

This sequence joins TRBV5-1 and TRBJ2-2, with TRBD2 identical over 9 bases. This TCR derives from a human donor with multiple sclerosis. Sequenced: CD4+ T cells from PBMCs. The CDR3 loop reads CASSYLAGLNTGELFF. DNA for the CDR3: TGCGCCAGCAGCTATCTAGCGGGGTTGAACACCGGGGAGCTGTTTTTT.